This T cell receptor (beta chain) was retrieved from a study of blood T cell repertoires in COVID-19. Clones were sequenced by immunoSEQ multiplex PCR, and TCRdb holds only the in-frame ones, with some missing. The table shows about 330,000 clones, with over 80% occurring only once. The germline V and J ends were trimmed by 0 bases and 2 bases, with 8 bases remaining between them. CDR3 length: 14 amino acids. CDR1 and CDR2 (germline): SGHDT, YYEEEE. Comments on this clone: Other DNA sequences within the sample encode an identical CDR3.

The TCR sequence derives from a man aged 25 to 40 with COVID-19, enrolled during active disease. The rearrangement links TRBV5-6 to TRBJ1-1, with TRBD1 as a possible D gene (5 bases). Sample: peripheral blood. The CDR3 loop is CASSLAGGNTEAFF. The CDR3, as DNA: TGTGCCAGCAGCTTGGCCGGGGGAAACACTGAAGCTTTCTTT.